The rows below give T cell receptor beta chains drawn from one sample of a study of cytomegalovirus exposure and HLA in healthy donors. TCRdb keeps only in-frame clones here, not all; method: immunoSEQ multiplex PCR. The table has under 95,000 clones, over 70% seen once; the top ten hold roughly 1.9%. Sequencing was performed on PBMCs. All receptors derive from a boy under 18 in good health and CMV-seronegative. The CDR3 runs from the conserved cysteine through the conserved F or W. The D gene is left open where the match is weak. The size of a clone is reported for some rows only, either as once, few or many, or as a class for expanded clones.

cdr3_length clone_size j_call v_call d_call cdr3_nt cdr3_aa
17 NA TRBJ2-1 TRBV14 TRBD2 TGTGCCAGCAGCCAAGATAGGCTAGCGGGGGGACCCAATGAGCAGTTCTTC CASSQDRLAGGPNEQFF
12 NA TRBJ1-2 TRBV29-1 NA TGTAGCGTCGCTAGACAGTACTATGGCTACACCTTC CSVARQYYGYTF
14 NA TRBJ1-2 TRBV7-8 TRBD1 TGTACCAGCAGCTCCGGAGGGGACAGCTATGGCTACACCTTC CTSSSGGDSYGYTF
16 NA TRBJ1-5 TRBV4-3 NA TGCGCCAGCAGCCAAGACACAGGGCCTAGCAATCAGCCCCAGCATTTT CASSQDTGPSNQPQHF
15 NA TRBJ2-7 TRBV7-9 TRBD2 TGTGCCAGCAGCTTATCCCTAGCGGGAGTGTACGAGCAGTACTTC CASSLSLAGVYEQYF
12 once TRBJ1-1 TRBV30 TRBD1 TGTGCCTGGTTGGACCGACAGGGTGAAGCTTTCTTT CAWLDRQGEAFF
17 once TRBJ2-2 TRBV4-1 NA TGCGCCAGCAGCCAGGGTGGACTCGGCTTGAACACCGGGGAGCTGTTTTTT CASSQGGLGLNTGELFF
15 NA TRBJ2-5 TRBV28 TRBD1 TGTGCCAGCACCGCTCAGACAGGGTTCGGAGAGACCCAGTACTTC CASTAQTGFGETQYF
13 once TRBJ1-1 TRBV29-1 NA TGCAGCGTCGCCACCGGGGGGGCAACTGAAGCTTTCTTT CSVATGGATEAFF
15 NA TRBJ2-6 TRBV5-1 NA TGCGCCAGCAGCTTGAAACTTGCTGGGGCCAACGTCCTGACTTTC CASSLKLAGANVLTF
15 few TRBJ1-5 TRBV6-1 NA TGTGCCAGCAGTGAATGGGTCGGGGGAACTCAGCCCCAGCATTTT CASSEWVGGTQPQHF